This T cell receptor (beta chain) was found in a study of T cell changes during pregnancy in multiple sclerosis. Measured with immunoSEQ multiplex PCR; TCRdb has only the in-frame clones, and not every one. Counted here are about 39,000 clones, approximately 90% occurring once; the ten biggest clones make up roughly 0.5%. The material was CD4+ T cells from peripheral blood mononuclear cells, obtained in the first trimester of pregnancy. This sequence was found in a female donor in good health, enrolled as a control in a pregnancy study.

The CDR3 coding sequence is TGTGCCAGCAGCCAGGGGGACAGGAATAATTCACCCCTCCACTTT. Translated, it gives CASSQGDRNNSPLHF. The J gene is TRBJ1-6, the V gene TRBV4-2, with 8 nucleotides matching TRBD1. Unmatched junction bases numbered 3, after V lost 3 bases and J lost 5 bases. Germline V gene data show CDR1 as LGHNA and CDR2 as YNFKEQ. The CDR3 is 15 amino acids.